This TCR beta chain was captured by sequencing in a study of T cell changes during pregnancy in multiple sclerosis. CDR3 length: 14 amino acids. With 5 bases clipped from V and 2 bases from J, the junction kept 2 bases outside the gene matches. Germline-derived CDR1 and CDR2 are LNHDA and SQIVND (reference sequence). Repertoires were generated with immunoSEQ multiplex PCR, while TCRdb's copy carries only in-frame clones and drops some. In the table there are around 56,000 clones, about 94% of which are singletons. V and J are TRBV19 and TRBJ1-2; 10 bases are a match to TRBD1. This sample comprised CD8+ T cells from peripheral blood mononuclear cells, obtained after pregnancy. The origin of this receptor is a female donor with multiple sclerosis, enrolled in a pregnancy study. CDR3 amino acids: CASSGTGANYGYTF. CDR3 nucleotide sequence: TGTGCCAGTAGTGGGACAGGGGCCAACTATGGCTACACCTTC. The variable domain in full, with the rest retrieved from reference TRBV19 and TRBJ1-2, is DGGITQSPKYLFRKEGQNVTLSCEQNLNHDAMYWYRQDPGQGLRLIYYSQIVNDFQKGDIAEGYSVSREKKESFPLTVTSAQKNPTAFYLCASSGTGANYGYTFGSGTRLTVV.